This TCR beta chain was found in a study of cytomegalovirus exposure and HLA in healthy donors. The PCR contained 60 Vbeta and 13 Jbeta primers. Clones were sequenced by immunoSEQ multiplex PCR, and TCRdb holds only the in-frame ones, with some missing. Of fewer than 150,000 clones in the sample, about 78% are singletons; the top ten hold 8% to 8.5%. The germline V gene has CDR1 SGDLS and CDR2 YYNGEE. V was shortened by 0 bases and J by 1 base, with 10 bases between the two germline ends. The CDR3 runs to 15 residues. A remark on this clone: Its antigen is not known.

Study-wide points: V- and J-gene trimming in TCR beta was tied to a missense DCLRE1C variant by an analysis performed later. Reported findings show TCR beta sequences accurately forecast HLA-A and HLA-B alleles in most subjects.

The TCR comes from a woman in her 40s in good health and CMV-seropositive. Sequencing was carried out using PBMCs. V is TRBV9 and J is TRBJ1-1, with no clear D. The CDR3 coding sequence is TGTGCCAGCAGCGTAGGGGTCACGGGGAACACTGAAGCTTTCTTT. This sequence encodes CASSVGVTGNTEAFF.